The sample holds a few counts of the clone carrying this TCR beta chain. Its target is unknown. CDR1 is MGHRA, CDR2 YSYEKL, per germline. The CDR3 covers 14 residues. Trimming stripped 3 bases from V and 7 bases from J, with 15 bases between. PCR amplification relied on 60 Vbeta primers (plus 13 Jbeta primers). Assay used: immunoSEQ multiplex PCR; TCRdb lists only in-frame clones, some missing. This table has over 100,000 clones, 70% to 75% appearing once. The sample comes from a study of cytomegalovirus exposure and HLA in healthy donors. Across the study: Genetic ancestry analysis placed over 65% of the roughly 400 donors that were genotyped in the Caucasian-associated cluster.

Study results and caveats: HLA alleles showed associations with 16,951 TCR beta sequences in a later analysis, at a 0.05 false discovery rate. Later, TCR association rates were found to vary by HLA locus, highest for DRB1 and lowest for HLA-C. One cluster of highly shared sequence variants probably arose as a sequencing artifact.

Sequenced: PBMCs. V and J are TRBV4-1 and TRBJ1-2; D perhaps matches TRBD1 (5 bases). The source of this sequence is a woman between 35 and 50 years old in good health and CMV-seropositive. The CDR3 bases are TGCGCCAGCAGCCAGGAAAGGGTGGGGGGTGGCTACACCTTC. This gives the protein CASSQERVGGGYTF.